A single TCR beta chain is shown here with its context. This clonotype was seen at least ten times. No antigen is known for it. One base away there is no much larger clone; base qualities are not given. Spanning cysteine to phenylalanine, the CDR3 consists of 15 amino acids. Left in the record is the CDR3 DNA by itself, 45 bases read in frame from the first base. The germline V gene (reference sequence) provides CDR1 SEHNR and CDR2 FQNEAQ. Trimmed from V: 2 bases; trimmed from J: 8 bases; junction bases lacking a gene match: 9. The sample was run on an Illumina HiSeq 1500. In TCRdb, the public reads were trimmed at Q25 with fastp and aligned with MiXCR, with productive beta chains retained. One record per CDR3 amino acid sequence lists the most common genes and DNA. The sample has about 180,000 distinct CDR3 sequences on record, approximately 15% of them singletons. The top ten constitute 25% to 30% of the sample.

The data stem from a study of T cell repertoires in cytomegalovirus infection (dated by TCRdb to between 2019 and 2020). Background for the entire study: The HLA type of each donor mattered for the analysis, because public TCR beta signatures pointed to carriage of CMV infection along with the matching HLA type.

The study at large found these results: Carriers of CMV infection plus the relevant HLA type were discriminated by the cumulative frequency of public TCR beta family members in the study cohort and in an independent 352-donor cohort. The ex vivo response was dominated by HLA-C-restricted CMV-specific TCR beta clonotypes, which also provided the single most frequent clonotype in two of eight donors.

The sequenced sample was PBMCs. In this chain, TRBV7-9 is recombined with TRBJ2-4; TRBD2 lines up with 7 middle nucleotides. This clonotype was sampled from a human donor in good health (CMV status not recorded). Some clones in this sample may be carry-over from other donors' samples. The CDR3 sequence is CASSLSREASHIQYF. The nucleotides read TGTGCCAGCAGCTTATCCCGGGAGGCCTCTCACATTCAGTACTTC.